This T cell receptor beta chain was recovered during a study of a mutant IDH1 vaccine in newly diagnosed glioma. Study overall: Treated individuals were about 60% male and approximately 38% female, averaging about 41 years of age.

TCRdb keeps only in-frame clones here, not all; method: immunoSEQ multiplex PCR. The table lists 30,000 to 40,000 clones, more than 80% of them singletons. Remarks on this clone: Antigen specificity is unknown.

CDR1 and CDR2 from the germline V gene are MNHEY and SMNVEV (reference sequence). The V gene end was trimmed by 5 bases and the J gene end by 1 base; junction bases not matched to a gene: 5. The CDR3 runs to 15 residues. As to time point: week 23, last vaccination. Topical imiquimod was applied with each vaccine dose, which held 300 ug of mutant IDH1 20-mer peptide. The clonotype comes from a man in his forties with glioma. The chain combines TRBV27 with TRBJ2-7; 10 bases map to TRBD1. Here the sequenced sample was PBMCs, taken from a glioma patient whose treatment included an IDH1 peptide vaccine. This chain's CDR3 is CASSLGQGESYEQYF. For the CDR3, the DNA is TGTGCCAGCAGTCTTGGACAGGGGGAATCCTACGAGCAGTACTTC.